This T cell receptor (beta chain) was recovered during a study of T cells in Graves' hyperthyroidism and ophthalmopathy. In this sample, this clonotype turned up a few times. Antigen: not known. Study results and caveats: Blood samples included most of the expanded thyroid clonotypes exceeding 0.001. Ophthalmopathy was distinguished from stable hyperthyroidism by 13 V-J signatures. Ophthalmopathy was model-predicted a median about 6 months pre-onset.

Uncontrolled infection, other autoimmune disease, pregnancy and lactation each barred patients from inclusion. The V gene end was trimmed by 4 bases and the J gene end by 1 base; junction bases not matched to a gene: 3. The CDR3 totals 14 residues. Germline V gives CDR1 DFQATT, CDR2 SNEGSKA (reference sequence). There were TCR beta CDR3 regions amplified from RNA transcripts. The TCR CDR3 was amplified in a first-round RT-PCR using the HTBI primer set. TCRdb re-called the multiplex PCR reads through MiXCR, storing one row per CDR3 protein. The sample has around 660,000 distinct CDR3 sequences, nearly 45% seen once.

Sequencing was done on a sample of peripheral blood or thyroid tissue (not recorded which). The chain uses TRBV20-1 and TRBJ1-4; 7 nucleotides agree with TRBD1. The origin of this receptor is an adult man with Graves' disease, either hyperthyroidism or ophthalmopathy (not recorded which). The CDR3 loop is CSATTGVTNEKLFF. The CDR3 bases are TGCAGTGCTACTACAGGGGTAACTAATGAAAAACTGTTTTTT.